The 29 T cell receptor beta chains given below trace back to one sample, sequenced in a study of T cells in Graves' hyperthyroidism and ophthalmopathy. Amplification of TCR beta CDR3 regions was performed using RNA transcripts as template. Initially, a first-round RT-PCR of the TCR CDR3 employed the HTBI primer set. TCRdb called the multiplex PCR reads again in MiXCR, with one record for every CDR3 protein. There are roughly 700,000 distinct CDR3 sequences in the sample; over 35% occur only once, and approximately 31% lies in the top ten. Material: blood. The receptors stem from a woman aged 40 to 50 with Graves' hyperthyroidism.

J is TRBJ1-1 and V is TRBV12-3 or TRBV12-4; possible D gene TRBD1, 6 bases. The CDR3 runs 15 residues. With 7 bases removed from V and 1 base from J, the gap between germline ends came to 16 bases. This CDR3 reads CASTMGANPNTEAFF. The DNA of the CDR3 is TGTGCCAGCACCATGGGGGCAAATCCGAACACTGAAGCTTTCTTT.

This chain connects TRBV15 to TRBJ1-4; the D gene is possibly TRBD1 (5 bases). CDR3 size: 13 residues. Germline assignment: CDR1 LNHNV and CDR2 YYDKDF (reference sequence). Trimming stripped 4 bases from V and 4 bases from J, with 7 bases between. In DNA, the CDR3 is TGTGCCACCAGCATAGACAGTAATGAAAAACTGTTTTTT. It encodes CATSIDSNEKLFF. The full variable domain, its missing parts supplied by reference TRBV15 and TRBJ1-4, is DAMVIQNPRYQVTQFGKPVTLSCSQTLNHNVMYWYQQKSSQAPKLLFHYYDKDFNNEADTPDNFQSRRPNTSFCFLDIRSPGLGDTAMYLCATSIDSNEKLFFGSGTQLSVL.

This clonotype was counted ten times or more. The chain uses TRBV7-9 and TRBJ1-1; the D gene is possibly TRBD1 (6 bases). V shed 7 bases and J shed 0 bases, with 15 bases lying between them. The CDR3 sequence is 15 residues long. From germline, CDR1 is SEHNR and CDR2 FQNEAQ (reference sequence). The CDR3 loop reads CASMKDSTLNTEAFF. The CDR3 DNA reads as TGTGCCAGCATGAAGGACAGCACCTTGAACACTGAAGCTTTCTTT. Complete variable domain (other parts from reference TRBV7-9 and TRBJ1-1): DTGVSQNPRHKITKRGQNVTFRCDPISEHNRLYWYRQTLGQGPEFLTYFQNEAQLEKSRLLSDRFSAERPKGSFSTLEIQRTEQGDSAMYLCASMKDSTLNTEAFFGQGTRLTVV.

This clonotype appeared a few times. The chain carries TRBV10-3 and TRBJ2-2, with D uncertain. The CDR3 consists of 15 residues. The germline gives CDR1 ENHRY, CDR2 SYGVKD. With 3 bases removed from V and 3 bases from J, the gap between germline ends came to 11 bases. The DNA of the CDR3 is TGTGCCATCAGTGAATTGGGCGGTTACACCGGGGAGCTGTTTTTT. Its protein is CAISELGGYTGELFF.

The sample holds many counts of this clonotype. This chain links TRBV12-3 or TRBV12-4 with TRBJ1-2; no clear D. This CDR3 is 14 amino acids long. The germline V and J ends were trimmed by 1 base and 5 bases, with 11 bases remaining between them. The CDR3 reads CASSLGTALYGYTF. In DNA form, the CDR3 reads TGTGCCAGCAGTTTAGGGACGGCACTATATGGCTACACCTTC.

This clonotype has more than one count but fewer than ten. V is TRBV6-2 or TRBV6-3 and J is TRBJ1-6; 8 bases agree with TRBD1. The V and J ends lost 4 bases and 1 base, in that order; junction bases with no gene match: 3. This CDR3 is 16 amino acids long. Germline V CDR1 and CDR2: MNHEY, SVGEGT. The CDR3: CASSWDRLSYNSPLHF. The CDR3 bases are TGTGCCAGCAGTTGGGACAGGTTATCCTATAATTCACCCCTCCACTTT.

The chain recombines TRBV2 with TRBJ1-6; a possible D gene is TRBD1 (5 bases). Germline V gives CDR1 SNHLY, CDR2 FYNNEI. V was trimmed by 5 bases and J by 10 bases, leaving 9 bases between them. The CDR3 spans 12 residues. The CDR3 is CASSTGTSPLHF. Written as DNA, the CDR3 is TGTGCCAGCAGTACCGGGACGTCACCCCTCCACTTT. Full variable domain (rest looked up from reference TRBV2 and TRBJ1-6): EPEVTQTPSHQVTQMGQEVILRCVPISNHLYFYWYRQILGQKVEFLVSFYNNEISEKSEIFDDQFSVERPDGSNFTLKIRSTKLEDSAMYFCASSTGTSPLHFGNGTRLTVT.

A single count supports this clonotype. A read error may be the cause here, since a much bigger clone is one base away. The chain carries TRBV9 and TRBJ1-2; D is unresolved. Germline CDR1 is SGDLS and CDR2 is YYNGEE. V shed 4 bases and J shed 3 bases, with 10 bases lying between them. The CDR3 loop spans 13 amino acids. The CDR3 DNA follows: TGTGCCAGCAGCCGCGGAGAGCACTATGGCTACACCTTC. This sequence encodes CASSRGEHYGYTF.

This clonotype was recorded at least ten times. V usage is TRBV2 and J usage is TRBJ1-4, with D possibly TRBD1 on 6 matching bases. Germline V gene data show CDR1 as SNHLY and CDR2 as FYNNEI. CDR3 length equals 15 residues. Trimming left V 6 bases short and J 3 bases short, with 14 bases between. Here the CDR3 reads CASSPMGTPNEKLFF. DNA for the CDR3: TGTGCCAGCAGCCCTATGGGGACACCTAATGAAAAACTGTTTTTT.

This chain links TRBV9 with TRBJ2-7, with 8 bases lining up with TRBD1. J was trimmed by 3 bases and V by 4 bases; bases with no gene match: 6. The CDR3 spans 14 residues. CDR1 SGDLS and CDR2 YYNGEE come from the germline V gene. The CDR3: CASSPWDRNYEQYF. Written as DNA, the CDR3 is TGTGCCAGCAGCCCGTGGGACAGGAACTACGAGCAGTACTTC.

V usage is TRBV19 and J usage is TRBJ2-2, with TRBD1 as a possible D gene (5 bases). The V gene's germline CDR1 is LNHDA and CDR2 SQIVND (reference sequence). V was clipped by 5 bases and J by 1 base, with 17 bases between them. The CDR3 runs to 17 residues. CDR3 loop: CASSPNRLFVNTGELFF. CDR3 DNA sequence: TGTGCCAGTAGTCCCAACAGGCTCTTTGTGAACACCGGGGAGCTGTTTTTT.

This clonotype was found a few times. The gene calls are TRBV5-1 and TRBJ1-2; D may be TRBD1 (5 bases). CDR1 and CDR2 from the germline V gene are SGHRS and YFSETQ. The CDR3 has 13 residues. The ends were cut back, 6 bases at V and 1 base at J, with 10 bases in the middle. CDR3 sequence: CASTRGINYGYTF. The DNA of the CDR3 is TGCGCCAGCACGCGGGGGATTAACTATGGCTACACCTTC. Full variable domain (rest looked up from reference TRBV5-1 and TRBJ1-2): KAGVTQTPRYLIKTRGQQVTLSCSPISGHRSVSWYQQTPGQGLQFLFEYFSETQRNKGNFPGRFSGRQFSNSRSEMNVSTLELGDSALYLCASTRGINYGYTFGSGTRLTVV.

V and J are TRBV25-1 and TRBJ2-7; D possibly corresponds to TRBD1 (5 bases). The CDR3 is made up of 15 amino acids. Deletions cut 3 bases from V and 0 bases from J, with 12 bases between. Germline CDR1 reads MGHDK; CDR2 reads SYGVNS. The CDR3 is CASSEVTVNSYEQYF. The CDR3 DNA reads TGTGCCAGCAGTGAGGTGACAGTGAACTCCTACGAGCAGTACTTC.

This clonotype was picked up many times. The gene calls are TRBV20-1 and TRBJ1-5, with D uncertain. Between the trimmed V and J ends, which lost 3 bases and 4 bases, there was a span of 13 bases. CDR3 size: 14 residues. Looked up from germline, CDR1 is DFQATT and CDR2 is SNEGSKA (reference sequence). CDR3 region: CSASEGGPNQPQHF. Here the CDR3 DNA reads TGCAGTGCTAGCGAGGGAGGGCCAAATCAGCCCCAGCATTTT.

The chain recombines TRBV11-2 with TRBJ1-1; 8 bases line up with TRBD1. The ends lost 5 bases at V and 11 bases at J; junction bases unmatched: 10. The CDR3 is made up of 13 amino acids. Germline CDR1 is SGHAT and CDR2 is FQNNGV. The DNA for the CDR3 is TGTGCCAGCAGCCATGACAGGGGCTTGGTCGCTTTCTTT. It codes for CASSHDRGLVAFF.

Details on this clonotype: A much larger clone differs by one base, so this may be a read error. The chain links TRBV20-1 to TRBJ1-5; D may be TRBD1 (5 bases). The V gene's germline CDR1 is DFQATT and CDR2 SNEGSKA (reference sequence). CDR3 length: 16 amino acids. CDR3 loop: CSVRRGERTGGQPQHF. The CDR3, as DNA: TGCAGTGTTAGAAGAGGGGAAAGAACAGGCGGTCAGCCCCAGCATTTT.

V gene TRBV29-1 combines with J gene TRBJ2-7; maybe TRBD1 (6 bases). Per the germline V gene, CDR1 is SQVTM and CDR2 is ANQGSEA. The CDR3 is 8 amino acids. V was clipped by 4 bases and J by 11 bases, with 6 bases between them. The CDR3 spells CSVGDKYF. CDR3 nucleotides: TGCAGCGTTGGGGACAAGTACTTC.

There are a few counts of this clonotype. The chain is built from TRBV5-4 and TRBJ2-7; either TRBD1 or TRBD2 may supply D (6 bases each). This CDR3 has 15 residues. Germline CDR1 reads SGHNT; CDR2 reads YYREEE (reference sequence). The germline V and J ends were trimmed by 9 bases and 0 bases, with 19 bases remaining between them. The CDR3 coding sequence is TGTGCCACCTACGGGGGCACCGATCGCTCCTACGAGCAGTACTTC. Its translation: CATYGGTDRSYEQYF.

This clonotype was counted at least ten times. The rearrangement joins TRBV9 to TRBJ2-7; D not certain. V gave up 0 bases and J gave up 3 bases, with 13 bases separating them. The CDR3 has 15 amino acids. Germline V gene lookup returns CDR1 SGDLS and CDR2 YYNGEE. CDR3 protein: CASSVGIEASYEQYF. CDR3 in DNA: TGTGCCAGCAGCGTAGGGATCGAGGCGAGCTACGAGCAGTACTTC.

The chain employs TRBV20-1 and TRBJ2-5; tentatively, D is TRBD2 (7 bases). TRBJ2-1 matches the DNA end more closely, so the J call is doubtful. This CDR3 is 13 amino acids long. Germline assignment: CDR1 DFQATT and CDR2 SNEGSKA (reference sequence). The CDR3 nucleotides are TGCAGTGCTAGAAGCCCGGGGGGCGATGAGCAGTTCTTC. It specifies CSARSPGGDEQFF.

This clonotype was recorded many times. CDR3 loop: CASTHRFESEAFF. For the CDR3, the DNA is TGTGCCAGCACCCACAGATTTGAATCGGAAGCTTTCTTT. This chain joins TRBV7-6 and TRBJ1-1; unclear D gene. Germline lookup yields CDR1 SGHVS and CDR2 FNYEAQ. Trimming took off 7 bases at V and 8 bases at J, with 17 bases between the two ends. CDR3 length: 13 amino acids.

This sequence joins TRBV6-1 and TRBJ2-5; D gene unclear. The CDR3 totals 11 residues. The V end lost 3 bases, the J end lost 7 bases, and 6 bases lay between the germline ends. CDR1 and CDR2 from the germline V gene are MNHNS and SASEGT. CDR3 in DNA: TGTGCCAGCAGTGAGCCATTGACCCAGTACTTC. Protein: CASSEPLTQYF.

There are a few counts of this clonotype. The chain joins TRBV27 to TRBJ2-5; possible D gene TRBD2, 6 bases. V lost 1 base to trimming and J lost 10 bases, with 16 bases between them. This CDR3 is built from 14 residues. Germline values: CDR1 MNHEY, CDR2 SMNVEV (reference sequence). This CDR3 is CASSLFSDGGIQYF. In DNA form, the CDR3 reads TGTGCCAGCAGTTTATTCTCCGACGGGGGAATCCAGTACTTC.

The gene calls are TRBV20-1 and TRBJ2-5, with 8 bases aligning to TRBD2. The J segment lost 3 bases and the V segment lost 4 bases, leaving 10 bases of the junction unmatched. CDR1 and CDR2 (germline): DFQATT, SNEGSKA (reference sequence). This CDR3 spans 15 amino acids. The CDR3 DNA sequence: TGCAGTGCTACCCCTGTGGTAGCGGGGAAAGAGACCCAGTACTTC. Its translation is CSATPVVAGKETQYF.

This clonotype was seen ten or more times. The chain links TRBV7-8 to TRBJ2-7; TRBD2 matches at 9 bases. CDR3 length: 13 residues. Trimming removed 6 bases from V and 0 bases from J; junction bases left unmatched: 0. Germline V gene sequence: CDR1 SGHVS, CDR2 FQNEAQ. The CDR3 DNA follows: TGTGCCAGCAGACTAGCGGGCTCCTACGAGCAGTACTTC. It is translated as CASRLAGSYEQYF.

The CDR3: CAYRDSPNQPQHF. As DNA, the CDR3 is TGTGCCTACCGGGACAGCCCAAATCAGCCCCAGCATTTT. The genes are TRBV10-3 and TRBJ1-5, with 7 bases aligning to TRBD1. The length of the CDR3 is 13 residues. The germline gives CDR1 ENHRY, CDR2 SYGVKD. The V segment lost 11 bases and the J segment 4 bases; nucleotides outside the gene matches: 8.

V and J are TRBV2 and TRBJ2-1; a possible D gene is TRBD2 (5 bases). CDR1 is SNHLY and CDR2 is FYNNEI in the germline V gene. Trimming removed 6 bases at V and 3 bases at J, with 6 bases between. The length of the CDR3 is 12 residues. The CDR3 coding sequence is TGTGCCAGCAGCGGGGTCTACAATGAGCAGTTCTTC. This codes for CASSGVYNEQFF.

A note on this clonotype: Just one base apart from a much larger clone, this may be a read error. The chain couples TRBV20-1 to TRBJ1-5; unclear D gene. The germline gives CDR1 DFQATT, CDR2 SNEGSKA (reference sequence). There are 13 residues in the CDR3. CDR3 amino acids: CSARILSNRPQHF. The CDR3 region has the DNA TGCAGTGCTAGGATTCTTAGCAATCGGCCCCAGCATTTT.

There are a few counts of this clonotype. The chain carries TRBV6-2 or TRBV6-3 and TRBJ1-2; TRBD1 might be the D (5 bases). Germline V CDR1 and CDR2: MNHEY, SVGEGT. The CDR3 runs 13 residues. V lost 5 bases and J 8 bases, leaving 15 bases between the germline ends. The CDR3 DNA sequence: TGTGCCAGCAGTGCTACAGCGGGGCGAGGCTACACCTTC. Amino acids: CASSATAGRGYTF.